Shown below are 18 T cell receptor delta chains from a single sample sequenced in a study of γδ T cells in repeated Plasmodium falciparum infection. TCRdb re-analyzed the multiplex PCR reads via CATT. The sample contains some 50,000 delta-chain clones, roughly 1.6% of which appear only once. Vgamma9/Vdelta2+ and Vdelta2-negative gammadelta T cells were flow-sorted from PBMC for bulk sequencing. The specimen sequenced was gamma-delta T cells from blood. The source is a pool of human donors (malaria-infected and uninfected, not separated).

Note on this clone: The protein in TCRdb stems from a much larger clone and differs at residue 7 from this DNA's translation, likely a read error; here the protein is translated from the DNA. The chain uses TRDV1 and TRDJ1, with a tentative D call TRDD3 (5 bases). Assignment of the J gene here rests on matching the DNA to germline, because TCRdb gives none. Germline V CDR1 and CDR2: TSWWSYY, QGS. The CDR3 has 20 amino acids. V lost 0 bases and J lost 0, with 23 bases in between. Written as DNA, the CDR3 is TGTGCTCTTGGGGAACTAGCTTCGTGGAACCCGAGGGGGTACACCGATAAACTCATCTTT. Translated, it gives CALGELASWNPRGYTDKLIF.

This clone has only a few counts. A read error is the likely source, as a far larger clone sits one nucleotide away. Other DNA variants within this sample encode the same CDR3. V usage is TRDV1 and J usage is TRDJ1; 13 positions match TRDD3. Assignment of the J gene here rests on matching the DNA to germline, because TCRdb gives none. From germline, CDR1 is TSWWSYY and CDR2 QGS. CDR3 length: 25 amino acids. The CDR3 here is CALGELKLLRLLGDTRIRKTDKLIF. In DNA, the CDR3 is TGTGCCCTTGGGGAACTTAAACTCCTACGGTTACTGGGGGATACGCGTATCCGAAAGACCGATAAACTCATCTTT.

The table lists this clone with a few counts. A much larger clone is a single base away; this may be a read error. The CDR3 bases are TGTGCTCTTGGAGAACTCACATACACCTTTACTGGGGGATGTATGGGGTTAACCACCGATAAACTCATCTTT. Protein: CALGELTYTFTGGCMGLTTDKLIF. The J gene is TRDJ1, the V gene TRDV1; 10 nucleotides align to TRDD3. The J gene was missing in TCRdb and was found by matching the end of the DNA to germline. CDR1 and CDR2 from the germline V gene are TSWWSYY and QGS. CDR3 length: 24 residues.

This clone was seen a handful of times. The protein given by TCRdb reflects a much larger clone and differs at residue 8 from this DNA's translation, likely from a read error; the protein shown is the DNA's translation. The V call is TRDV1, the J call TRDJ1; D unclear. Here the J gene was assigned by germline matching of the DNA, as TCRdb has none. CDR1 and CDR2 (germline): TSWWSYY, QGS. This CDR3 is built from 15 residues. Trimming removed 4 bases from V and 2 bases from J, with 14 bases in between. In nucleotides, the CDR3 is TGTGCTCTTGGGGGGCCGATCCAGGTTACCGATAAACTCATCTTT. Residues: CALGGPIQVTDKLIF.

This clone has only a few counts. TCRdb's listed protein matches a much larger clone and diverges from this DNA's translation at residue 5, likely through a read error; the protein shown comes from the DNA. The CDR3, as DNA: TGTGCCTGTGACATCGTTGGGGGCCGCTACACCGATAAACTCATCTTT. Its translation is CACDIVGGRYTDKLIF. The chain recombines TRDV2 with TRDJ1; D may be TRDD3 (6 bases). Assignment of the J gene here rests on matching the DNA to germline, because TCRdb gives none. The germline V gene has CDR1 GEAIGNYY and CDR2 EKD. CDR3 length equals 16 residues. Deletions cut 2 bases from V and 0 bases from J, with 15 bases between.

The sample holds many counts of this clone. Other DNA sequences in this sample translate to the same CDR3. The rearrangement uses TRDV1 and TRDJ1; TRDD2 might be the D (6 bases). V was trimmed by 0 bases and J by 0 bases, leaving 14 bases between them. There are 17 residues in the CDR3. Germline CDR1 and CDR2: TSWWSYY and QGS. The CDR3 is CALGELPTRVYTDKLIF. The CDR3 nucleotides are TGTGCTCTTGGGGAACTTCCTACCCGTGTGTACACCGATAAACTCATCTTT.

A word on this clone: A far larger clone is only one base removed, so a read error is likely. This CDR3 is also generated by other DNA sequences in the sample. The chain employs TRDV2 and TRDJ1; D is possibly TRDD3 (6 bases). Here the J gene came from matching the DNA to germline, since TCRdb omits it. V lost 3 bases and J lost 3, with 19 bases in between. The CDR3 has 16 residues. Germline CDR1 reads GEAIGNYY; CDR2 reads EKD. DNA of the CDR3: TGTGCCTGTGACGTCCTGGGGTTTGATGACGCCGATAAACTCATCTTT. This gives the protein CACDVLGFDDADKLIF.

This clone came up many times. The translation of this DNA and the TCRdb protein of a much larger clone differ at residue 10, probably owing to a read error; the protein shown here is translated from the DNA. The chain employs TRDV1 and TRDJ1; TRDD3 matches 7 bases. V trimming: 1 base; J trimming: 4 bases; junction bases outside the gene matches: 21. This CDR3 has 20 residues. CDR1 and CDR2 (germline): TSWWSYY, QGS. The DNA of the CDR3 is TGTGCTCTTGGGGAACCGGGGGCCCTACACTCCGGGGGATCAAGCGATAAACTCATCTTT. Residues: CALGEPGALHSGGSSDKLIF.

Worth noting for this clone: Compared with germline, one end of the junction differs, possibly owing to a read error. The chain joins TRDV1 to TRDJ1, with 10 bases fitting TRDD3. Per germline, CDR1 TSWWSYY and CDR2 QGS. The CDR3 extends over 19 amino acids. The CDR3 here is CALGESPRTGGCNADKPIF. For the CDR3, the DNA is TGTGCTCTTGGGGAGAGTCCTCGTACTGGGGGATGTAATGCCGATAAACCCATCTTT.

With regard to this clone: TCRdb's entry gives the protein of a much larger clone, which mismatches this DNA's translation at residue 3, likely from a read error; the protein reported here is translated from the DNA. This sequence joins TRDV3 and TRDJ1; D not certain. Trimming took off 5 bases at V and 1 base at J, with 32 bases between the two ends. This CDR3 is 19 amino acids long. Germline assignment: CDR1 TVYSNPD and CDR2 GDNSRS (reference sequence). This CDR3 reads CAVRAHSELCESATDKLIF. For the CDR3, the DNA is TGTGCCGTACGTGCTCATTCTGAATTGTGCGAAAGTGCCACCGATAAACTCATCTTT.

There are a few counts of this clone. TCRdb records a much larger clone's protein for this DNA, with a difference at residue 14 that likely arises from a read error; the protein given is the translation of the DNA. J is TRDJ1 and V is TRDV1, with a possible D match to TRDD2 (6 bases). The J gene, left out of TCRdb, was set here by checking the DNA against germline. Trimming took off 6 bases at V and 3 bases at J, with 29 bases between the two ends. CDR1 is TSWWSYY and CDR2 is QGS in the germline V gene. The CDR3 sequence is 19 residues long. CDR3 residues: CALGSSFPGHPAHADKLIF. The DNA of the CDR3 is TGTGCTCTTGGATCTTCCTTCCCCGGTCATCCCGCCCACGCCGATAAACTCATCTTT.

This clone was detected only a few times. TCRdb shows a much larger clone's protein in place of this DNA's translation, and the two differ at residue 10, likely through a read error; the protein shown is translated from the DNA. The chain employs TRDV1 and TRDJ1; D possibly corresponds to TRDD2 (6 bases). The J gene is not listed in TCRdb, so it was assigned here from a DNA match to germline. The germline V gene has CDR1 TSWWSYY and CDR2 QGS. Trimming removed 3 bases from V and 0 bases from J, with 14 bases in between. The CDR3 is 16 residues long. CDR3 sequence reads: CALGDPGILHTDKLIF. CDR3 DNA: TGTGCTCTTGGGGATCCCGGCATCCTACACACCGATAAACTCATCTTT.

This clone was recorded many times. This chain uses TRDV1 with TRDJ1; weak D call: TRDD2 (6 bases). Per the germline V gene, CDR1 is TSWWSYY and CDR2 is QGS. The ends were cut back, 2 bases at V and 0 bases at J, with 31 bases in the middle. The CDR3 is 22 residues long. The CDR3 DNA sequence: TGTGCTCTTGGGGAAGACCCGGCCTTCCCCTGGGTACTGGTGGGGTACACCGATAAACTCATCTTT. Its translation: CALGEDPAFPWVLVGYTDKLIF.

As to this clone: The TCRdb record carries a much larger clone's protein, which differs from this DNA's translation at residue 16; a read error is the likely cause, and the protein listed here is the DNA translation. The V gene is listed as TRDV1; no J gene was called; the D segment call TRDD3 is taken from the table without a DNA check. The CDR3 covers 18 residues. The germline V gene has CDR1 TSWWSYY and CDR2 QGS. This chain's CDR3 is CALGETKGYVLDTDKFIF. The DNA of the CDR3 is TGTGCTCTTGGGGAAACAAAGGGATACGTTCTTGACACCGATAAATTCATCTTT.

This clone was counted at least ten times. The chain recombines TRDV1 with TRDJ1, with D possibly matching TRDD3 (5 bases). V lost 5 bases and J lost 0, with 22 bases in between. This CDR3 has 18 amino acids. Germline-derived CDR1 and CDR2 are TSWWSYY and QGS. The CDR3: CALGLLYGPVSNTDKLIF. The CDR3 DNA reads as TGTGCTCTTGGGTTACTATACGGGCCCGTGTCCAACACCGATAAACTCATCTTT.

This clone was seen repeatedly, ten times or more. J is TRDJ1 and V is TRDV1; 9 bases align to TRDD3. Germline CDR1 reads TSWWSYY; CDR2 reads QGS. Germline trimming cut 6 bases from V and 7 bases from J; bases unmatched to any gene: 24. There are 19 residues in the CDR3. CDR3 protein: CALGGGHGGGYIPIGKLIF. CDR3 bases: TGTGCTCTTGGCGGCGGTCATGGTGGGGGATATATTCCGATCGGTAAACTCATCTTT.

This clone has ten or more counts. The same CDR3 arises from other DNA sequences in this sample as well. CDR3 loop: CALSAFLRRIRYVPTDKLIF. The CDR3, as DNA: TGTGCCCTGTCGGCCTTCCTACGTAGGATACGCTACGTTCCCACCGATAAACTCATCTTT. J is TRDJ1 and V is TRDV3, with 9 bases aligning to TRDD2. Germline CDR1 reads TVYSNPD; CDR2 reads GDNSRS (reference sequence). V trimming: 5 bases; J trimming: 1 base; junction bases outside the gene matches: 26. This CDR3 region has 20 residues.

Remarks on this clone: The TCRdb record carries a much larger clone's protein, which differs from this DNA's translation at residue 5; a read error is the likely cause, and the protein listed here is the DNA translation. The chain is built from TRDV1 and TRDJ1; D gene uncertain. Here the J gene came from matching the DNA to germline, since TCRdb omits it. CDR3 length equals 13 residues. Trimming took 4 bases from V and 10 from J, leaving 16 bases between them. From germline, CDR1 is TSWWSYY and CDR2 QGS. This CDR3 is CALGGLWTPRLIF. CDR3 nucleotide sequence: TGTGCTCTTGGGGGACTATGGACCCCCCGACTCATCTTT.